A single sample is the source of the 30 T cell receptor beta chains below, sequenced in a study of low-dose radiotherapy and immunotherapy resistance in tumors. Primers targeting TRAV and TRBV primed first-strand cDNA, covering alpha and beta chains. Amplification, which lasted 20 to 25 PCR cycles, used a constant-region primer and V-primer adapter to amplify TCRs. TCRdb itself ran the reads through MiXCR, one entry per CDR3 protein. The sample includes several thousand distinct CDR3 sequences, roughly three quarters of them seen just once. These receptor sequences come from a human donor with advanced metastatic prostate, ovarian, gallbladder or colorectal cancer (not recorded which). This table probably holds off-target reads from a library built for another chain.

This clonotype was observed once. An end of the junction differs from the germline gene, which may be a read error. The V call is TRBV5-3, the J call TRBJ1-1; TRBD1 is a possible D gene (6 bases). TRBV5-3 is classed as an ORF, of uncertain function. The CDR3 sequence is 15 residues long. CDR3 nucleotides: TGTGCCAGCAGCTTAGGCGGGGGCATGAACACTGAAGCTTTCTTT. This encodes CASSLGGGMNTEAFF.

The CDR3 bases are TGTGCCAGCCAGATGGGGACCCGGGAGACCCAGTACTTC. This sequence encodes CASQMGTRETQYF. The V call is TRBV10-3, the J call TRBJ2-5, with D perhaps matching TRBD1 or TRBD2 (5 bases each). This CDR3 has 13 amino acids. The germline CDR1 and CDR2 sequences are ENHRY and SYGVKD. The V gene lost 10 bases and the J gene lost 5 bases, with 17 bases spanning the gap.

This clonotype was detected a few times. The chain combines TRBV5-4 with TRBJ2-4; 9 bases map to TRBD2. The V gene's germline CDR1 is SGHNT and CDR2 YYREEE (reference sequence). V gave up 1 base and J gave up 3 bases; unmatched junction bases: 5. The CDR3 runs 16 residues. In DNA, the CDR3 is TGTGCCAGCAGCTTGCAAGCGGGAGGAAGCAAAAACATTCAGTACTTC. The encoded protein is CASSLQAGGSKNIQYF.

This chain joins TRBV5-5 and TRBJ2-1, with D unclear. The CDR3 is 12 amino acids. CDR1 is SGHKS, CDR2 YYEKEE, per germline (reference sequence). V lost 2 bases to trimming and J lost 8 bases, with 8 bases between them. CDR3 region: CASSLNYDEQFF. CDR3 nucleotide sequence: TGTGCCAGCAGCTTAAACTATGATGAGCAGTTCTTC.

Only a few counts were recorded for this clonotype. The rearrangement uses TRBV29-1 and TRBJ2-2; 9 positions agree with TRBD1. The germline V gene has CDR1 SQVTM and CDR2 ANQGSEA. The CDR3 sequence is 16 residues long. V dropped 4 bases and J dropped 3; count of bases not matched to a gene: 9. The DNA of the CDR3 is TGCAGCGTTGCCATCCCGGACAGGGGCGACACCGGGGAGCTGTTTTTT. Its translation is CSVAIPDRGDTGELFF.

The chain carries TRBV5-1 and TRBJ2-1, with TRBD2 as a possible D gene (6 bases). The germline CDR1 and CDR2 sequences are SGHRS and YFSETQ. CDR3 length: 14 residues. V shed 0 bases and J shed 8 bases, with 12 bases lying between them. CDR3 in DNA: TGCGCCAGCAGCTTGGCGGGAGTGGGCGATGAGCAGTTCTTC. Amino acid sequence: CASSLAGVGDEQFF.

As regards this clonotype: A read error may produce the germline difference seen at one junction end. The chain uses TRBV30 and TRBJ2-7, with a tentative D call TRBD1 (6 bases). The CDR3 consists of 9 residues. Germline V gives CDR1 GTSNPN, CDR2 SVGIG (reference sequence). DNA for the CDR3: TGTGCCTTGGGGGCAGGGAGACACTTC. Translated, it gives CALGAGRHF.

The chain links TRBV28 to TRBJ1-5; 8 nucleotides agree with TRBD1. Unmatched junction bases numbered 6, after V lost 4 bases and J lost 7 bases. This CDR3 has 14 residues. CDR1 MDHEN and CDR2 SYDVKM come from the germline V gene. The CDR3 nucleotides are TGTGCCAGCAGTTATCGGACAGGGTTACAGCCCCAGCATTTT. Encoded protein: CASSYRTGLQPQHF. The full variable domain, rest sourced from reference TRBV28 and TRBJ1-5, is DVKVTQSSRYLVKRTGEKVFLECVQDMDHENMFWYRQDPGLGLRLIYFSYDVKMKEKGDIPEGYSVSREKKERFSLILESASTNQTSMYLCASSYRTGLQPQHFGDGTRLSIL.

The V call is TRBV6-2 or TRBV6-3, the J call TRBJ2-7; D gene uncertain. V was pared by 2 bases and J by 3 bases, with 11 bases between. This CDR3 region has 14 residues. Germline V CDR1 and CDR2: MNHEY, SVGEGT. CDR3 loop: CASSYGSTVYEQYF. CDR3 in DNA: TGTGCCAGCAGTTACGGGTCGACGGTCTACGAGCAGTACTTC.

The rearrangement uses TRBV20-1 and TRBJ2-2, with TRBD2 matching over 12 bases. The CDR3 totals 19 residues. CDR1 DFQATT and CDR2 SNEGSKA come from the germline V gene (reference sequence). After removal of 0 bases from V and 7 bases from J, the junction contained 15 bases not matched to a gene. CDR3 sequence (DNA): TGCAGTGCTAGAGATGTACGGTCTCTAGCGGGAGGGCCAAACGGGGAGCTGTTTTTT. Translated: CSARDVRSLAGGPNGELFF.

The chain couples TRBV12-3 or TRBV12-4 to TRBJ2-1; D tentatively reads TRBD1 or TRBD2 (6 bases each). V was clipped by 6 bases and J by 7 bases, with 10 bases between them. This CDR3 contains 12 residues. Written as DNA, the CDR3 is TGTGCCAGCAGGAGGGGGGCGAATGAGCAGTTCTTC. This codes for CASRRGANEQFF.

The chain has TRBV7-3 and TRBJ1-5; TRBD1 might be the D (5 bases). The CDR3 is made up of 15 amino acids. Germline V gene lookup returns CDR1 SGHTA and CDR2 FQGTGA. The V end lost 5 bases, the J end lost 6 bases, and 17 bases lay between the germline ends. The CDR3 bases are TGTGCCAGCAGCCCCCCCGCAGGGAGACGTCAGCCCCAGCATTTT. It is translated as CASSPPAGRRQPQHF.

The rearrangement links TRBV28 to TRBJ1-6, with D perhaps matching TRBD1 (6 bases). Trimming pared 10 bases from V and 6 bases from J, leaving 13 bases between. Germline-derived CDR1 and CDR2 are MDHEN and SYDVKM. The CDR3 is made up of 13 amino acids. The CDR3 loop reads CATTRQVNSPLHF. The CDR3 DNA reads TGTGCCACAACTAGACAGGTTAATTCACCCCTCCACTTT.

The chain joins TRBV6-2 or TRBV6-3 to TRBJ2-7, with D hard to call. V was shortened by 5 bases and J by 4 bases, with 12 bases between the two germline ends. In germline, CDR1 is MNHEY, CDR2 SVGEGT. The CDR3 extends over 13 amino acids. This CDR3 reads CASSEFAQYEQYF. The CDR3 coding sequence is TGTGCCAGCAGTGAGTTCGCGCAGTACGAGCAGTACTTC.

The chain uses TRBV19 and TRBJ2-7; 14 nucleotides line up with TRBD2. After removal of 5 bases from V and 0 bases from J, the junction contained 6 bases not matched to a gene. In germline, CDR1 is LNHDA, CDR2 SQIVND (reference sequence). The CDR3 totals 17 residues. CDR3 nucleotide sequence: TGTGCCAGTAGTTTCACCGGGACTAGCGGGAGCTCCTACGAGCAGTACTTC. Amino acids: CASSFTGTSGSSYEQYF.

The sample holds a few counts of this clonotype. V is TRBV5-4 and J is TRBJ2-2; 10 bases line up with TRBD1. The germline V gene encodes CDR1 SGHNT and CDR2 YYREEE (reference sequence). V was clipped by 4 bases and J by 3 bases; unmatched bases: 6. This CDR3 is built from 16 residues. CDR3 protein: CASSPWDRGHTGELFF. The CDR3 DNA reads TGTGCCAGCAGCCCCTGGGACAGGGGTCACACCGGGGAGCTGTTTTTT.

This clonotype was seen a few times. The chain uses TRBV5-6 and TRBJ2-5; possible D gene TRBD2, 5 bases. Trimming cost V 4 bases and J 1 base, with 20 bases left between them. CDR1 and CDR2 (germline): SGHDT, YYEEEE. CDR3 size: 17 residues. CDR3 sequence (DNA): TGTGCCAGCAGCCGACCTCGGGGAAATTTCGGCCAAGAGACCCAGTACTTC. Translation gives CASSRPRGNFGQETQYF. The whole variable domain, filled in from reference TRBV5-6 and TRBJ2-5, reads DAGVTQSPTHLIKTRGQQVTLRCSPKSGHDTVSWYQQALGQGPQFIFQYYEEEERQRGNFPDRFSGHQFPNYSSELNVNALLLGDSALYLCASSRPRGNFGQETQYFGPGTRLLVL.

V usage is TRBV18 and J usage is TRBJ1-4; D not resolved. Germline V gene data show CDR1 as KGHSH and CDR2 as LQKENI. V was cut by 3 bases and J by 7 bases, with 6 bases left in between. The CDR3 has 12 residues. The CDR3 reads CASSPLGEKLFF. Here the CDR3 DNA reads TGTGCCAGCTCACCCCTAGGTGAAAAACTGTTTTTT. Drawing the rest from reference TRBV18 and TRBJ1-4, the complete variable domain is NAGVMQNPRHLVRRRGQEARLRCSPMKGHSHVYWYRQLPEEGLKFMVYLQKENIIDESGMPKERFSAEFPKEGPSILRIQQVVRGDSAAYFCASSPLGEKLFFGSGTQLSVL.

The chain has TRBV6-6 and TRBJ1-2; no firm D call. CDR1 MNHNY and CDR2 SVGAGI come from the germline V gene (reference sequence). The CDR3 has 13 amino acids. The ends were cut back, 6 bases at V and 2 bases at J, with 10 bases in the middle. The CDR3 sequence: CASREGPNYGYTF. The CDR3 DNA is TGTGCCAGCAGGGAAGGCCCAAACTATGGCTACACCTTC.

This sequence joins TRBV19 and TRBJ1-5; D is possibly TRBD1 (5 bases). The CDR3 length is 14 residues. The germline CDR1 and CDR2 sequences are LNHDA and SQIVND (reference sequence). Trimming took 1 base from V and 3 from J, leaving 7 bases between them. The DNA for the CDR3 is TGTGCCAGTAGTATAGTGGGGGTCAATCAGCCCCAGCATTTT. Amino acid sequence: CASSIVGVNQPQHF.

The chain joins TRBV3-1 to TRBJ2-7; 9 nucleotides agree with TRBD1. The trim removed 2 bases at V and 4 bases at J, leaving 6 bases unmatched. In germline, CDR1 is LGHDT, CDR2 YNNKEL (reference sequence). The CDR3 is 15 amino acids. For the CDR3, the DNA is TGTGCCAGCAGCCAACGACAGGGGGTACAGTACGAGCAGTACTTC. This sequence encodes CASSQRQGVQYEQYF.

This clonotype has a single count. The CDR3 bases are TGTGCCAGCAGCTTGGACCTACCCACTGAAGCTTTCTTT. Protein product: CASSLDLPTEAFF. The chain uses TRBV5-5 and TRBJ1-1; D is uncertain. CDR3 length equals 13 residues. Trimming took off 0 bases at V and 4 bases at J, with 7 bases between the two ends. CDR1 SGHKS and CDR2 YYEKEE come from the germline V gene (reference sequence). The full variable domain, its missing parts supplied by reference TRBV5-5 and TRBJ1-1, is DAGVTQSPTHLIKTRGQQVTLRCSPISGHKSVSWYQQVLGQGPQFIFQYYEKEERGRGNFPDRFSARQFPNYSSELNVNALLLGDSALYLCASSLDLPTEAFFGQGTRLTVV.

The CDR3 sequence: CASSYGVPGQGYEQYF. As DNA, the CDR3 is TGTGCCAGCAGTTACGGGGTACCGGGACAGGGCTACGAGCAGTACTTC. The chain is built from TRBV6-6 and TRBJ2-7; 9 nucleotides align to TRBD1. CDR1 MNHNY and CDR2 SVGAGI come from the germline V gene (reference sequence). This CDR3 is 16 amino acids long. V lost 2 bases to trimming and J lost 3 bases; unmatched junction nucleotides: 8.

The chain combines TRBV2 with TRBJ1-3; weak D call: TRBD1 (5 bases). The CDR3 covers 11 residues. V shed 9 bases and J shed 8 bases, with 11 bases lying between them. CDR1 and CDR2 from the germline V gene are SNHLY and FYNNEI. CDR3 nucleotide sequence: TGTGCCAGTAAAGGAGGGGACACCATATATTTT. Protein product: CASKGGDTIYF.

The chain joins TRBV29-1 to TRBJ2-1, with 10 positions matching TRBD1. In germline, CDR1 is SQVTM, CDR2 ANQGSEA. The CDR3 length is 14 residues. With V trimmed by 5 bases and J by 3 bases, 4 bases remained unmatched. CDR3 residues: CSVYRDRGYNEQFF. The CDR3 DNA sequence: TGCAGCGTTTACCGGGACAGGGGCTACAATGAGCAGTTCTTC.

This clonotype occurred a few times. The gene calls are TRBV5-1 and TRBJ2-1, with D possibly matching TRBD1 (5 bases). The CDR3 consists of 14 residues. Germline loops: CDR1 SGHRS, CDR2 YFSETQ. V gave up 4 bases and J gave up 1 base, with 9 bases separating them. CDR3 sequence: CASSKGDSYNEQFF. CDR3 coding DNA: TGCGCCAGCAGCAAAGGGGATTCCTACAATGAGCAGTTCTTC.

V is TRBV5-1 and J is TRBJ2-4; 10 bases map to TRBD2. The V segment lost 2 bases and the J segment 6 bases; nucleotides outside the gene matches: 2. This CDR3 contains 14 residues. Germline CDR1 reads SGHRS; CDR2 reads YFSETQ. CDR3 residues: CASSFTSGANIQYF. CDR3 DNA: TGCGCCAGCAGCTTTACTAGCGGGGCAAACATTCAGTACTTC.

The CDR3 nucleotides read TGTGCCAGCAGTTTATTTCGGGTCTCCTACAATGAGCAGTTCTTC. Translated: CASSLFRVSYNEQFF. The chain uses TRBV28 and TRBJ2-1; no clear D gene. The CDR3 runs 15 residues. The V gene lost 1 base and the J gene lost 0 bases, with 7 bases spanning the gap. Germline lookup yields CDR1 MDHEN and CDR2 SYDVKM.

This clonotype was recorded only once. This chain links TRBV19 with TRBJ2-2; D possibly corresponds to TRBD1 (6 bases). The CDR3 is made up of 16 amino acids. Germline V gene lookup returns CDR1 LNHDA and CDR2 SQIVND (reference sequence). Trimming cost V 6 bases and J 0 bases, with 14 bases left between them. CDR3 nucleotide sequence: TGTGCCAGTAGCCGGACAGCCTGGACGAACACCGGGGAGCTGTTTTTT. Protein: CASSRTAWTNTGELFF.

The V gene is TRBV7-8, the J gene TRBJ2-1; 7 bases agree with TRBD2. Germline V gene data show CDR1 as SGHVS and CDR2 as FQNEAQ. The CDR3 is 14 residues long. With 1 base clipped from V and 7 bases from J, the junction kept 4 bases outside the gene matches. The CDR3 here is CASSLGGRSNEQFF. The DNA of the CDR3 is TGTGCCAGCAGCTTAGGCGGGAGATCTAATGAGCAGTTCTTC.